The 4 T cell receptor beta chains below come from one sample, sequenced in a study of shared clonotypes between healthy human individuals. The naive CD8 subset, CD45RO-negative cells positively selected for CCR7, excluded terminally differentiated effector memory CD45RA+ cells. TCRdb's copy holds only in-frame clones and misses some; the assay was immunoSEQ multiplex PCR. The sample consists of roughly 550,000 clones, around 95% of them appearing once. Input material: naive CD8+ T cells sorted from blood. These receptors originate from a woman aged 25-40 years in good health.

In the case of this clone: This specimen includes other DNA sequences encoding the same CDR3. This chain joins TRBV27 and TRBJ2-7; TRBD2 matches 8 bases. Germline V gene data show CDR1 as MNHEY and CDR2 as SMNVEV (reference sequence). CDR3 length: 14 residues. The J segment lost 2 bases and the V segment lost 2 bases, leaving 2 bases of the junction unmatched. The CDR3 protein is CASSLLAGTYEQYF. The DNA of the CDR3 is TGTGCCAGCAGTTTACTAGCGGGTACCTACGAGCAGTACTTC.

In this sample, this clone turned up once. CDR3 bases: TGTGCCAGCAGCCCCCGGAGGGGGATCATTCAGTACTTC. Protein: CASSPRRGIIQYF. The chain has TRBV9 and TRBJ2-4; tentatively, D is TRBD1 or TRBD2 (6 bases each). CDR1 is SGDLS and CDR2 is YYNGEE in the germline V gene. V gave up 4 bases and J gave up 9 bases, with 14 bases separating them. The CDR3 spans 13 residues.

As to this clone: This same CDR3 is encoded by further DNA sequences in the sample. The chain has TRBV7-2 and TRBJ1-2; D perhaps matches TRBD1 (5 bases). V lost 4 bases to trimming and J lost 3 bases, with 12 bases between them. CDR1 and CDR2 from the germline V gene are SGHTA and FQGNSA. This CDR3 is built from 14 residues. CDR3 in DNA: TGTGCCAGCAGCTCCTCCGGGACTGACTATGGCTACACCTTC. It codes for CASSSSGTDYGYTF.

The chain links TRBV5-1 to TRBJ1-2; no firm D call. The CDR3 consists of 15 residues. Trimming removed 3 bases from V and 5 bases from J, with 17 bases in between. Germline V gene lookup returns CDR1 SGHRS and CDR2 YFSETQ. The CDR3 loop is CASSWAGRIEYGYTF. DNA of the CDR3: TGCGCCAGCAGCTGGGCGGGTCGAATAGAATATGGCTACACCTTC. The full variable domain, its missing parts supplied by reference TRBV5-1 and TRBJ1-2, is KAGVTQTPRYLIKTRGQQVTLSCSPISGHRSVSWYQQTPGQGLQFLFEYFSETQRNKGNFPGRFSGRQFSNSRSEMNVSTLELGDSALYLCASSWAGRIEYGYTFGSGTRLTVV.